The 23 T cell receptor beta chains reported below all come from one sample, sequenced in a study of blood T cells in healthy people across ages. Sample-barcoded 5' priming and a J-beta primer mix drove a second PCR of roughly 6 to 12 cycles. A single record per CDR3 protein comes from TCRdb applying MiXCR to the 5' RACE reads. The sample lists around 1,800,000 distinct CDR3 sequences, around 42% occurring once. Specimen: blood. The receptors were gathered from a human donor in good health.

The chain uses TRBV27 and TRBJ1-6; TRBD1 aligns across 10 bases. Germline V gives CDR1 MNHEY, CDR2 SMNVEV (reference sequence). The CDR3 length is 14 residues. V dropped 9 bases and J dropped 7; count of bases not matched to a gene: 6. The CDR3 region has the DNA TGTGCCAGTTCGGACAGGGGGATAAATTCACCCCTCCACTTT. Encoded protein: CASSDRGINSPLHF.

This chain uses TRBV20-1 with TRBJ1-2, with D tentatively TRBD1 (5 bases). The V end lost 1 base, the J end lost 4 bases, and 16 bases lay between the germline ends. The length of the CDR3 is 15 residues. Germline CDR1 reads DFQATT; CDR2 reads SNEGSKA (reference sequence). The DNA for the CDR3 is TGCAGTGCTAGAGGGAGTGGGGCGCGGGCCTATGGCTACACCTTC. Its translation is CSARGSGARAYGYTF.

The chain is built from TRBV10-2 and TRBJ2-2; unclear D gene. This CDR3 has 14 amino acids. Per the germline V gene, CDR1 is WSHSY and CDR2 is SAAADI. Trimming pared 4 bases from V and 0 bases from J, leaving 6 bases between. CDR3 nucleotides: TGCGCCAGCAGTGGGCTAACGAACACCGGGGAGCTGTTTTTT. It yields the protein CASSGLTNTGELFF.

The chain carries TRBV7-9 and TRBJ1-1; D unresolved. Trimming left V 2 bases short and J 0 bases short, with 7 bases between. The CDR3 contains 14 residues. Per germline, CDR1 SEHNR and CDR2 FQNEAQ (reference sequence). The CDR3 coding sequence is TGTGCCAGCAGCTTACTTCTAATGAACACTGAAGCTTTCTTT. It yields the protein CASSLLLMNTEAFF.

The rearrangement links TRBV28 to TRBJ1-4; 10 bases are shared with TRBD1. The CDR3 is 16 amino acids. Germline V gene sequence: CDR1 MDHEN, CDR2 SYDVKM. V gave up 3 bases and J gave up 0 bases; unmatched junction bases: 1. This CDR3 reads CASSFGQGATNEKLFF. In DNA, the CDR3 is TGTGCCAGCAGTTTCGGACAGGGGGCAACTAATGAAAAACTGTTTTTT.

The rearrangement uses TRBV15 and TRBJ1-3; 7 bases match TRBD1. From germline, CDR1 is LNHNV and CDR2 YYDKDF (reference sequence). With V trimmed by 2 bases and J by 14 bases, 6 bases remained unmatched. This CDR3 comprises 12 residues. The CDR3 DNA follows: TGTGCCACCAGCAGAACAGGGGAACTCGTATATTTT. Its translation: CATSRTGELVYF.

The V call is TRBV7-9, the J call TRBJ2-5, with D possibly TRBD2 on 6 matching bases. CDR1 and CDR2 (germline): SEHNR, FQNEAQ (reference sequence). CDR3 length: 15 amino acids. Deletions cut 5 bases from V and 4 bases from J, with 17 bases between. This CDR3 reads CASSPSGLRTETQYF. In nucleotides, the CDR3 is TGTGCCAGCAGCCCTTCGGGACTGCGGACAGAGACCCAGTACTTC.

This chain links TRBV7-2 with TRBJ1-5; D gene uncertain. The CDR3 spans 13 residues. Germline CDR1 SGHTA, CDR2 FQGNSA. The ends were cut back, 1 base at V and 7 bases at J, with 8 bases in the middle. In nucleotides, the CDR3 is TGTGCCAGCAGCTTAGACCTACAGCAGCCCCAGCATTTT. This gives the protein CASSLDLQQPQHF.

In this sample, this clonotype turned up a few times. The chain employs TRBV12-3 or TRBV12-4 and TRBJ1-5, with D maybe TRBD1 (6 bases). The CDR3 contains 16 residues. V lost 5 bases to trimming and J lost 2 bases, with 16 bases between them. The CDR3 sequence is CASSPKRDIGNQPQHF. CDR3 coding DNA: TGTGCCAGCAGTCCCAAACGGGACATAGGCAATCAGCCCCAGCATTTT.

V is TRBV6-5 and J is TRBJ2-7, with 10 positions matching TRBD1. Germline CDR1 and CDR2: MNHEY and SVGAGI. CDR3 length: 18 residues. V was clipped by 2 bases and J by 4 bases; unmatched bases: 14. Written as DNA, the CDR3 is TGTGCCAGCAGTTACGGACCCACGGGACAGGGGCGTGCGTACGAGCAGTACTTC. Protein product: CASSYGPTGQGRAYEQYF.

This clonotype has just a few counts. The chain combines TRBV5-1 with TRBJ2-5; 12 bases fit TRBD2. The CDR3 has 16 residues. The ends lost 3 bases at V and 1 base at J; junction bases unmatched: 4. Germline-derived CDR1 and CDR2 are SGHRS and YFSETQ. CDR3 residues: CASSSGLAGSQETQYF. DNA for the CDR3: TGCGCCAGCAGCTCGGGACTAGCGGGTTCCCAAGAGACCCAGTACTTC.

The gene calls are TRBV12-3 or TRBV12-4 and TRBJ2-7, with D hard to call. Trimming left V 5 bases short and J 4 bases short, with 12 bases between. The CDR3 extends over 13 amino acids. As DNA, the CDR3 is TGTGCCAGCAGTCCCCGTTGGTCTTACGAGCAGTACTTC. This translates into CASSPRWSYEQYF.

This chain links TRBV11-3 with TRBJ2-1; possible D gene TRBD2, 6 bases. This CDR3 has 14 residues. The V gene lost 4 bases and the J gene lost 1 base, with 8 bases spanning the gap. Germline CDR1 is SGHNT and CDR2 is YENEEA. CDR3 DNA: TGTGCCAGCAGCTACCGGGAGTCCTACAATGAGCAGTTCTTC. It specifies CASSYRESYNEQFF.

The chain carries TRBV7-2 and TRBJ2-3; D is uncertain. The germline V gene encodes CDR1 SGHTA and CDR2 FQGNSA. This CDR3 spans 16 amino acids. V lost 1 base and J lost 1, with 12 bases in between. CDR3 in amino acids: CASSLVGLPGTDTQYF. The CDR3, as DNA: TGTGCCAGCAGCTTAGTCGGCCTACCTGGCACAGATACGCAGTATTTT.

The chain carries TRBV12-3 or TRBV12-4 and TRBJ2-1; tentatively, D is TRBD2 (5 bases). The CDR3 is made up of 16 amino acids. V gave up 6 bases and J gave up 0 bases, with 15 bases separating them. The CDR3 coding sequence is TGTGCCAGCAGCCGGACTTCACCTAGCTCCTACAATGAGCAGTTCTTC. It translates to CASSRTSPSSYNEQFF.

This clonotype was recorded a few times. The rearrangement joins TRBV27 to TRBJ2-7, with 10 bases matching TRBD1. The V gene end was trimmed by 4 bases and the J gene end by 5 bases; junction bases not matched to a gene: 11. The CDR3 runs to 16 residues. In germline, CDR1 is MNHEY, CDR2 SMNVEV (reference sequence). The CDR3 sequence is CASSSPRQGAKDEQYF. DNA for the CDR3: TGTGCCAGCAGTTCTCCGCGACAGGGGGCGAAGGACGAGCAGTACTTC.

The chain links TRBV4-3 to TRBJ2-1; 7 bases fit TRBD1. J lost 5 bases, V lost 2 bases, and 6 bases had no gene match. The CDR3 is 15 amino acids. Germline V gene sequence: CDR1 LGHNA, CDR2 YSLEER. CDR3 nucleotides: TGCGCCAGCAGCCAATTTCACGGGACAGACAATGAGCAGTTCTTC. Protein: CASSQFHGTDNEQFF.

The chain joins TRBV12-3 or TRBV12-4 to TRBJ2-3; D is perhaps TRBD2 (5 bases). The CDR3 is made up of 12 amino acids. Trimming removed 6 bases from V and 11 bases from J, with 15 bases in between. This CDR3 is CASRGRADVQYF. The CDR3 region has the DNA TGTGCCAGCAGAGGGAGAGCAGATGTGCAGTATTTT.

The chain links TRBV4-1 to TRBJ2-1; no definite D call. The CDR3 has 14 residues. Germline CDR1 MGHRA, CDR2 YSYEKL. Deletions cut 0 bases from V and 4 bases from J, with 7 bases between. As DNA, the CDR3 is TGCGCCAGCAGCCAAGATGCAGCATACAATGAGCAGTTCTTC. It is translated as CASSQDAAYNEQFF.

This rearrangement joins TRBV6-2 or TRBV6-3 to TRBJ1-5, with 7 bases matching TRBD1. Germline CDR1 MNHEY, CDR2 SVGEGT. The CDR3 is 15 residues long. Unmatched junction bases numbered 13, after V lost 8 bases and J lost 6 bases. The CDR3 region has the DNA TGTGCCAGCGAGGGACTGAGGGGGCTGGGTCAGCCCCAGCATTTT. Amino acid sequence: CASEGLRGLGQPQHF.

This clonotype was seen only a few times. The chain carries TRBV7-2 and TRBJ2-7, with 9 bases identical to TRBD2. Germline V gives CDR1 SGHTA, CDR2 FQGNSA. The CDR3 extends over 15 amino acids. V lost 2 bases to trimming and J lost 2 bases; unmatched junction nucleotides: 4. Written as DNA, the CDR3 is TGTGCCAGCAGCTTAACTAGCGGGCTCCCCTACGAGCAGTACTTC. It specifies CASSLTSGLPYEQYF.

This chain connects TRBV5-1 to TRBJ2-5; 7 positions agree with TRBD2. The trim removed 5 bases at V and 2 bases at J, leaving 18 bases unmatched. Germline CDR1 SGHRS, CDR2 YFSETQ. The CDR3 totals 18 residues. In nucleotides, the CDR3 is TGCGCCAGCAGGCGGAGCCAACCTGGCGGGGGACCTCAAGAGACCCAGTACTTC. As protein: CASRRSQPGGGPQETQYF.

The V gene is TRBV6-5, the J gene TRBJ2-7; 7 nucleotides line up with TRBD1. CDR1 MNHEY and CDR2 SVGAGI come from the germline V gene. CDR3 size: 13 residues. V lost 6 bases, J lost 4 bases, and 6 bases stayed unmatched. The CDR3 DNA is TGTGCCAGCAGAAGACAGGGTTGGTACGAGCAGTACTTC. Protein sequence: CASRRQGWYEQYF.